One sample yielded the 20 T cell receptor beta chains listed below, sequenced in a study of T-cell reconstitution after alpha-beta-depleted transplantation in children. The library targeted TCRbeta and was prepared with unique molecular identifiers. TCRdb re-derived calls from the PCR reads in MiXCR, one entry per CDR3 protein. Altogether approximately 590,000 distinct CDR3 sequences are present, about 11% being singletons, with the ten largest covering around 4%. Sequencing was performed on PBMCs from the stem cell graft donor, taken from the stem cell graft. All receptors come from a human donor who donated a stem cell graft to a child with acute myeloid leukemia.

This clonotype was detected many times. This chain joins TRBV29-1 and TRBJ2-1, with 10 nucleotides matching TRBD1. Germline CDR1 is SQVTM and CDR2 is ANQGSEA. Trimming took 4 bases from V and 2 from J; bases not matched to a gene: 8. The length of the CDR3 is 16 residues. For the CDR3, the DNA is TGCAGCGTTGGAGGTGGACAGGGGGACACCTACAATGAGCAGTTCTTC. This translates into CSVGGGQGDTYNEQFF.

The chain carries TRBV20-1 and TRBJ2-7; 7 bases line up with TRBD2. This CDR3 has 13 amino acids. Germline V gives CDR1 DFQATT, CDR2 SNEGSKA (reference sequence). The ends lost 8 bases at V and 2 bases at J; junction bases unmatched: 9. The CDR3 spells CSSSGTIPYEQYF. The CDR3 DNA reads as TGCAGTTCGTCCGGGACTATCCCCTACGAGCAGTACTTC.

This clonotype has just a few counts. V usage is TRBV7-6 and J usage is TRBJ1-6, with D maybe TRBD1 (6 bases). Trimming left V 5 bases short and J 14 bases short, with 19 bases between. This CDR3 region has 14 residues. Germline V gene lookup returns CDR1 SGHVS and CDR2 FNYEAQ. The CDR3 reads CASSPGVAGAALHF. CDR3 nucleotides: TGTGCCAGCAGCCCCGGCGTTGCGGGGGCGGCCCTCCACTTT. Full variable domain (missing parts from reference TRBV7-6 and TRBJ1-6): GAGVSQSPRYKVTKRGQDVALRCDPISGHVSLYWYRQALGQGPEFLTYFNYEAQQDKSGLPNDRFSAERPEGSISTLTIQRTEQRDSAMYRCASSPGVAGAALHFGNGTRLTVT.

The chain links TRBV5-1 to TRBJ2-1; 7 bases line up with TRBD2. Germline loops: CDR1 SGHRS, CDR2 YFSETQ. With 4 bases clipped from V and 0 bases from J, the junction kept 7 bases outside the gene matches. This CDR3 region has 16 residues. The CDR3 bases are TGCGCCAGCAGCACTGAACTAGCGCGCTCCTACAATGAGCAGTTCTTC. Translated: CASSTELARSYNEQFF. The whole variable domain, remainder taken from reference TRBV5-1 and TRBJ2-1, is KAGVTQTPRYLIKTRGQQVTLSCSPISGHRSVSWYQQTPGQGLQFLFEYFSETQRNKGNFPGRFSGRQFSNSRSEMNVSTLELGDSALYLCASSTELARSYNEQFFGPGTRLTVL.

The J gene is TRBJ1-2, the V gene TRBV20-1; weak D call: TRBD1 (5 bases). This CDR3 has 12 amino acids. Per the germline V gene, CDR1 is DFQATT and CDR2 is SNEGSKA (reference sequence). Trimming removed 0 bases at V and 6 bases at J, with 8 bases between. CDR3 sequence reads: CSARDDRDGYTF. The DNA of the CDR3 is TGCAGTGCTAGAGATGACAGAGATGGCTACACCTTC.

CDR3 region: CASSTQGATDTQYF. For the CDR3, the DNA is TGCGCCAGCAGCACCCAGGGGGCAACAGATACGCAGTATTTT. J is TRBJ2-3 and V is TRBV5-1, with TRBD1 identical over 8 bases. Germline CDR1 is SGHRS and CDR2 is YFSETQ. This CDR3 is built from 14 residues. Trimming removed 4 bases from V and 3 bases from J; junction bases left unmatched: 4.

This clonotype was seen ten or more times. V usage is TRBV4-2 and J usage is TRBJ2-1; 12 nucleotides line up with TRBD2. The V gene's germline CDR1 is LGHNA and CDR2 YNFKEQ. This CDR3 is 15 amino acids long. The V and J ends lost 3 bases and 7 bases, in that order; junction bases with no gene match: 4. CDR3 DNA: TGTGCCAGCAGCCAGCAGACTAGCGGGAGTAATGAGCAGTTCTTC. This gives the protein CASSQQTSGSNEQFF.

The chain couples TRBV20-1 to TRBJ2-1; 8 bases map to TRBD2. The CDR3 is made up of 18 amino acids. Per the germline V gene, CDR1 is DFQATT and CDR2 is SNEGSKA (reference sequence). V dropped 5 bases and J dropped 8; count of bases not matched to a gene: 23. The CDR3 spells CSAPSGTGRLARTHEQFF. The CDR3 DNA reads as TGCAGTGCTCCTTCCGGGACCGGCCGACTAGCGCGGACCCATGAGCAGTTCTTC.

On this clonotype itself: A much more abundant neighbour one base away suggests this may be a read error. The J gene is TRBJ2-7, the V gene TRBV7-2, with unresolved D. CDR3 length: 14 residues. Germline V lookup: CDR1 SGHTA, CDR2 FQGNSA. The V and J ends lost 4 bases and 0 bases respectively, with 10 bases between them. For the CDR3, the DNA is TGTGCCAGCAGCTGGCGACGGAACTCCTACGAGCAGTACTTC. Protein product: CASSWRRNSYEQYF.

This clonotype was seen only a few times. The CDR3 spells CSATLTGHEQFF. The CDR3 nucleotides are TGCAGTGCTACCCTGACAGGGCATGAGCAGTTCTTC. This rearrangement joins TRBV20-1 to TRBJ2-1; 7 nucleotides line up with TRBD1. CDR1 is DFQATT, CDR2 SNEGSKA, per germline (reference sequence). The CDR3 length is 12 residues. With 4 bases clipped from V and 8 bases from J, the junction kept 5 bases outside the gene matches.

The chain uses TRBV5-1 and TRBJ1-4, with TRBD1 as a possible D gene (6 bases). The CDR3 consists of 14 residues. V lost 3 bases and J 8 bases, leaving 14 bases between the germline ends. Germline CDR1 SGHRS, CDR2 YFSETQ. CDR3 loop: CASSSGQGTEKLFF. CDR3 nucleotides: TGCGCCAGCAGCTCTGGGCAGGGGACAGAAAAACTGTTTTTT.

This clonotype was detected ten times or more. The genes are TRBV20-1 and TRBJ2-4; unclear D gene. The CDR3 runs to 13 residues. Per the germline V gene, CDR1 is DFQATT and CDR2 is SNEGSKA (reference sequence). Trimming cost V 6 bases and J 6 bases, with 15 bases left between them. The CDR3 region is CSATLQISNIQYF. The CDR3 nucleotides are TGCAGTGCGACACTGCAAATTTCAAACATTCAGTACTTC.

The chain has TRBV7-9 and TRBJ2-5, with D maybe TRBD2 (6 bases). Trimming left V 3 bases short and J 7 bases short, with 15 bases between. Per germline, CDR1 SEHNR and CDR2 FQNEAQ (reference sequence). This CDR3 is built from 14 residues. CDR3 sequence (DNA): TGTGCCAGCAGCTTTCACGCGGGGCGGGGGACCCAGTACTTC. It is translated as CASSFHAGRGTQYF.

This clonotype was found many times. An end of the junction differs from the germline gene, which may be a read error. The chain employs TRBV28 and TRBJ1-3, with TRBD1 as a possible D gene (6 bases). This CDR3 contains 13 residues. Germline loops: CDR1 MDHEN, CDR2 SYDVKM. CDR3 amino acids: CACSLTKGVAIYF. The CDR3 coding sequence is TGTGCCTGCAGCCTTACCAAGGGGGTAGCCATATATTTT.

The V call is TRBV20-1, the J call TRBJ2-7, with 8 bases lining up with TRBD1. The length of the CDR3 is 13 residues. J lost 1 base, V lost 5 bases, and 4 bases had no gene match. Looked up from germline, CDR1 is DFQATT and CDR2 is SNEGSKA (reference sequence). CDR3 in DNA: TGCAGTGCTCTTACAGGGGGATCCTACGAGCAGTACTTC. Its translation is CSALTGGSYEQYF.

This clonotype came up a few times. V gene TRBV29-1 combines with J gene TRBJ2-1, with TRBD2 as a possible D gene (5 bases). This CDR3 has 14 residues. The V and J ends lost 7 bases and 7 bases respectively, with 20 bases between them. The germline V gene encodes CDR1 SQVTM and CDR2 ANQGSEA. CDR3 in DNA: TGCAGCGGTGCAATCGGTGTCGGGATAAATGAGCAGTTCTTC. Protein: CSGAIGVGINEQFF.

This clonotype was found many times. The chain joins TRBV20-1 to TRBJ1-5; D is uncertain. CDR3 length: 12 amino acids. Germline values: CDR1 DFQATT, CDR2 SNEGSKA (reference sequence). V lost 1 base to trimming and J lost 4 bases, with 5 bases between them. The CDR3 DNA is TGCAGTGCTAGAGGTCTAAATCAGCCCCAGCATTTT. It specifies CSARGLNQPQHF.

This clonotype showed up just a few times. The rearrangement joins TRBV30 to TRBJ1-5; possibly TRBD1 for D (6 bases). The germline V and J ends were trimmed by 1 base and 5 bases, with 9 bases remaining between them. Looked up from germline, CDR1 is GTSNPN and CDR2 is SVGIG (reference sequence). The CDR3 extends over 13 amino acids. The CDR3 loop is CAWSAGVDQPQHF. As DNA, the CDR3 is TGTGCCTGGAGTGCAGGGGTGGATCAGCCCCAGCATTTT.

This clonotype was counted ten times or more. This chain joins TRBV5-1 and TRBJ2-5, with D unclear. The CDR3 contains 13 residues. V was shortened by 2 bases and J by 2 bases, with 7 bases between the two germline ends. Germline lookup yields CDR1 SGHRS and CDR2 YFSETQ. CDR3 region: CASSLGQQETQYF. The CDR3 coding sequence is TGCGCCAGCAGCTTAGGTCAACAAGAGACCCAGTACTTC. Full variable domain (outside the CDR3, taken from reference TRBV5-1 and TRBJ2-5): KAGVTQTPRYLIKTRGQQVTLSCSPISGHRSVSWYQQTPGQGLQFLFEYFSETQRNKGNFPGRFSGRQFSNSRSEMNVSTLELGDSALYLCASSLGQQETQYFGPGTRLLVL.

The rearrangement joins TRBV20-1 to TRBJ2-1; D remains unclear. The V end lost 0 bases, the J end lost 0 bases, and 12 bases lay between the germline ends. The CDR3 runs 16 residues. Germline CDR1 DFQATT, CDR2 SNEGSKA (reference sequence). CDR3 region: CSARDRAADSYNEQFF. CDR3 DNA sequence: TGCAGTGCTAGAGATCGGGCCGCAGACTCCTACAATGAGCAGTTCTTC.